This TCR beta chain was sequenced for a study of CD8+CD57+ T cells in acquired aplastic anemia. CDR3 and TCR beta VDJ profiling relied on a genomic DNA template. TCRdb itself ran the reads through MiXCR, one entry per CDR3 protein. The sample has 100,000 to 150,000 distinct CDR3 sequences, approximately 36% seen once. For sequencing, patients were chosen who had shown expansion of CD8+CD57+ cells by flow cytometry. Germline CDR1 reads SGHAT; CDR2 reads FQDESV (reference sequence). This CDR3 is built from 21 residues. V lost 1 base and J 0 bases, leaving 27 bases between the germline ends. Material for sequencing was sorted CD4+, CD8+, or CD8+CD57+ T cells (not recorded which) from PBMCs. The source of this sequence is a human donor with aplastic anemia. The J gene is TRBJ2-5, the V gene TRBV11-1, with D possibly called TRBD1 or TRBD2 (6 bases each). The CDR3 spells CASSLGELAGLGGRDQETQYF. The CDR3 region has the DNA TGTGCCAGCAGCTTAGGGGAGTTGGCGGGGCTCGGGGGCCGTGACCAAGAGACCCAGTACTTC.